This T cell receptor (beta chain) was captured by sequencing in a study of blood T cell repertoires in COVID-19 (dated by TCRdb to between 2020 and 2021). About the study as a whole: Samples from collaborators originated in the United States, Italy and Spain and spanned both the acute and convalescent phases of COVID-19. The prospective study material was composed of cDNA or gDNA derived from T cells, B-cell-depleted T cells, or PBMCs. The repertoires were released in a freely available public database meant as a resource for research on the immune response to SARS-CoV-2. Where available, HLA class I and class II types were obtained from metadata supplied by the sample provider rather than from assay-based typing. Subjects who had been exposed to COVID-19, were actively infected with it, or had recovered from it provided the deeply sampled blood TCRbeta repertoires that made up the dataset. Sample metadata almost always included a de-identified subject ID, COVID-19 status, age in years and sex. The samples were drawn from the first 160 participants of the ongoing ImmuneRACE study and from some 1,300 subjects provided by 6 global collaborators. General study outcomes and caveats: Clinical and demographic metadata were provided uncurated, with the amount varying by source and participant.

Details on this clone: No cognate antigen has been identified for it. No clone much larger than this one lies a single base away; base qualities are absent.

V trim: 3 bases; J trim: 0 bases; unmatched bases: 11. From its cysteine to its phenylalanine, the CDR3 spans 18 amino acids. CDR3 DNA only is kept here, 54 bases in frame from base 1. The germline V gene encodes CDR1 SEHNR and CDR2 FQNEAQ (reference sequence). TCRbeta CDR3 regions were amplified from genomic DNA using the immunoSEQ Assay, a bias-controlled multiplex PCR. The published analysis was carried out like this. Nucleated cell counts per sample were estimated from amplification of reference gene primers within the assay. To quantify the absolute abundance of each unique TCRbeta CDR3 rearrangement, sequence reads were collapsed and filtered. For each sample, productive Simpson clonality was calculated as the square root of Simpson's diversity index across productive rearrangements. Imported from immuneACCESS, the table was reduced by TCRdb to in-frame sequences with V and J called. These copies leave out some clones; in studies compared against another copy, an unresolved V gene accounts for under half, and the cause of the remainder is not known. V, J and clone size are taken as reported in that table, and D and trimming were inferred from the DNA itself. Across this sample there are roughly 340,000 clones, with approximately 89% seen only once. Approximately 3.5% of the sample belongs to the ten largest clones.

A second Seattle source provided samples from volunteer blood donors who had recovered from COVID-19. Whole blood was collected in K2EDTA tubes by collaborating institutions according to the institutions' own protocols. For TCRbeta analysis, collaborators shipped samples as frozen whole blood, isolated PBMCs, or DNA extracted from either of those sample types. This receptor was identified in a woman aged 18-30 years who had recovered from COVID-19. Source material: peripheral blood. The V and J segments used are TRBV7-9 and TRBJ1-5; 7 of the junction bases match TRBD1. The CDR3 sequence is CASSFEVGDSHSNQPQHF. The nucleotides are TGTGCCAGCAGCTTTGAGGTCGGGGACAGCCATAGCAATCAGCCCCAGCATTTT.